The entry below describes one TCR beta chain. These data belong to a study of T-cell reconstitution after alpha-beta-depleted transplantation in children. As it was prepared, the TCRbeta library received unique molecular identifiers. TCRdb called the PCR reads again in MiXCR, with one record for every CDR3 protein. The repertoire includes around 680,000 distinct CDR3 sequences, roughly 17% of them detected once, and about 1.1% sits in the top ten. From germline, CDR1 is SEHNR and CDR2 FQNEAQ (reference sequence). After removal of 5 bases from V and 7 bases from J, the junction contained 6 bases not matched to a gene. This CDR3 is 14 amino acids long.

The TCR was taken from a human donor who donated a stem cell graft to a child with acute myeloid leukemia. The input for sequencing was PBMCs from the stem cell graft donor, taken from the stem cell graft. The chain joins TRBV7-9 to TRBJ2-1; 9 nucleotides match TRBD2. The CDR3 nucleotides are TGTGCCAGCAGCGCCAGACTAGCGGAAAATGAGCAGTTCTTC. Its translation is CASSARLAENEQFF.